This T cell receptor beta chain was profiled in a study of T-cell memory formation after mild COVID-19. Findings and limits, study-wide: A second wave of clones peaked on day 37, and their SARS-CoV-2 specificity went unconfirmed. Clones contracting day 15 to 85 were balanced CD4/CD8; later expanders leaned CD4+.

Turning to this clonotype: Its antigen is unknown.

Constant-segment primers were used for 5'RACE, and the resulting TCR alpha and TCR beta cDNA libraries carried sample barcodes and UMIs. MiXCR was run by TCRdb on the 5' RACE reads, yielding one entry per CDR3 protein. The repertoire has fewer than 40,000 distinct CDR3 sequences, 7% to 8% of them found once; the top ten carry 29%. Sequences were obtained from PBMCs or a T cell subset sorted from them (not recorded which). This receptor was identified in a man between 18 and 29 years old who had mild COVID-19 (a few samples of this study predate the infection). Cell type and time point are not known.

CDR3 loop: CASSSGGEQYF. The CDR3 DNA sequence: TGTGCCAGCAGCTCAGGGGGCGAGCAGTACTTC. V and J are TRBV4-2 and TRBJ2-7; 7 bases fit TRBD1. The CDR3 sequence is 11 residues long. CDR1 is LGHNA, CDR2 YNFKEQ, per germline. The ends lost 5 bases at V and 6 bases at J; junction bases unmatched: 1.